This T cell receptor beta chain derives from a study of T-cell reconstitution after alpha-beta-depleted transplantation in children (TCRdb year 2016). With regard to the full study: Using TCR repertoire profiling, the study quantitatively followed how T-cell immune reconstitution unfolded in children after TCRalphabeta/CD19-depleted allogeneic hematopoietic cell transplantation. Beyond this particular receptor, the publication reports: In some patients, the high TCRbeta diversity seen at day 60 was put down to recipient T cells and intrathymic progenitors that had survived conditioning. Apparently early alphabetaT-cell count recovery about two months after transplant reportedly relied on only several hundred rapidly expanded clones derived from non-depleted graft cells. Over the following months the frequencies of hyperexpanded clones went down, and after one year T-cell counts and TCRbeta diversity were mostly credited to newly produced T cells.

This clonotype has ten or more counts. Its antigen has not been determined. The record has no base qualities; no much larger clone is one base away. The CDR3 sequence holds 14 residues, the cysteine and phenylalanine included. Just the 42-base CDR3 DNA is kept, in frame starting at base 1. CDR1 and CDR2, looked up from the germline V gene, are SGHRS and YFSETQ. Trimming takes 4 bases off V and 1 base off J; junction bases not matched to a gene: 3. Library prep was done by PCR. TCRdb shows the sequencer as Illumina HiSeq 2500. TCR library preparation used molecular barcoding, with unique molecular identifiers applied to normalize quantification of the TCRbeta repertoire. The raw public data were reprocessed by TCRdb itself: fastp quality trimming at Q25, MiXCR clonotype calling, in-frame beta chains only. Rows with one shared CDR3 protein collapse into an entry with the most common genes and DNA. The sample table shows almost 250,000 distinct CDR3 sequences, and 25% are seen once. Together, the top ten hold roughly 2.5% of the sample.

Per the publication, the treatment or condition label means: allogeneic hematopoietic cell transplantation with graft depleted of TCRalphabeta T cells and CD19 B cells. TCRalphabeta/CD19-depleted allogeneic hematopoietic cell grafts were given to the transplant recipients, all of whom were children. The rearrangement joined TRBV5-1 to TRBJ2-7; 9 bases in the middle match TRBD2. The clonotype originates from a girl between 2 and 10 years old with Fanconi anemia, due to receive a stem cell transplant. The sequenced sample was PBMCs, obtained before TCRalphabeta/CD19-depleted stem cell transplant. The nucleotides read TGCGCCAGCAGCGTTAGCGGGAGATCCTACGAGCAGTACTTC. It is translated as CASSVSGRSYEQYF.